The entry below gives a single T cell receptor (beta chain) sequence along with its context. The record originates from a study of Ad26.COV2.S vaccination and SARS-CoV-2 variants. Some clones are missing from TCRdb's copy, which holds only in-frame ones; the method was immunoSEQ multiplex PCR. The data hold some 370,000 clones, with roughly 85% observed a single time. Treatment noted: some 20 received Ad26.COV2.S at low or high dose, single or two shots; several received placebo; per-sample allocation not given. Repertoires come from day 63 after the first vaccine or placebo injection. Germline V lookup: CDR1 SGDLS, CDR2 YYNGEE. The CDR3 totals 15 residues. V shed 0 bases and J 10 bases; nucleotides not matched to a gene: 6.

The chain is built from TRBV9 and TRBJ2-1, with 11 bases aligning to TRBD2. Sequenced material: peripheral blood, taken in a trial of Ad26.COV2.S vaccine versus placebo. This clonotype was sampled from a person aged 18-65 years who received the Ad26.COV2.S COVID-19 vaccine or a placebo. This chain's CDR3 is CASSVVGSGGAEQFF. The DNA for the CDR3 is TGTGCCAGCAGCGTAGTGGGTAGCGGGGGGGCCGAGCAGTTCTTC.